This T cell receptor (beta chain) was sequenced in a study of blood T cell repertoires in COVID-19. The assay was immunoSEQ multiplex PCR, and TCRdb's table has in-frame clones only and misses some. The data hold approximately 90,000 clones, with roughly 84% observed a single time. This CDR3 comprises 13 residues. Unmatched junction bases numbered 6, after V lost 6 bases and J lost 8 bases. From germline, CDR1 is MNHEY and CDR2 SMNVEV (reference sequence). This chain uses TRBV27 with TRBJ2-1; 8 nucleotides agree with TRBD2. Source material: peripheral blood. This receptor was obtained from a human donor in a cohort sampled during active COVID-19. The CDR3: CASSWRRGDEQFF. Here the CDR3 DNA reads TGTGCCAGCAGCTGGAGGCGGGGGGATGAGCAGTTCTTC.